This T cell receptor (beta chain) appears in the sequencing data of a study of CD8 T cells in ankylosing spondylitis. The ends were cut back, 5 bases at V and 1 base at J, with 11 bases in the middle. The CDR3 is 14 residues long. Germline-derived CDR1 and CDR2 are ENHRY and SYGVKD. TCRdb re-analysed the 5' RACE reads in MiXCR, keeping a single row per CDR3 protein. This table holds around 440,000 distinct CDR3 sequences, more than 15% found once. Turning to this clonotype: What it binds is not known.

Study-wide findings and caveats: Among TCR beta sequences, a motif of eight highly homologous variants appeared characteristic of ankylosing spondylitis blood.

The rearrangement links TRBV10-3 to TRBJ2-5; D may be TRBD1 or TRBD2 (5 bases each). The source material was blood, either unsorted or a sorted T cell fraction (not recorded which). The TCR sequence derives from a male donor with ankylosing spondylitis. The CDR3 sequence: CAISRDEFQETQYF. The CDR3 DNA is TGTGCCATCAGTCGGGACGAGTTCCAAGAGACCCAGTACTTC.